The TCR beta chain under discussion was sequenced for a study of shared T cell receptors in the human thymus. Germline CDR1 SGDLS, CDR2 YYNGEE. The CDR3 spans 13 residues. J lost 6 bases, V lost 3 bases, and 3 bases had no gene match. Using immunoSEQ multiplex PCR, the repertoire was profiled, and TCRdb retains in-frame clones only, with some absent. This table has under 700,000 clones, 75% to 80% appearing once. These data were also reused for a study on human thymus T cells.

The sequenced material came from thymocytes. The rearrangement links TRBV9 to TRBJ2-7; 10 nucleotides match TRBD2. The TCR originated in a boy in the first two years of life with a congenital heart defect. CDR3: CASSASGRGEQYF. CDR3 in DNA: TGTGCCAGCAGCGCTAGCGGGAGAGGCGAGCAGTACTTC.